The clone carrying this T cell receptor beta chain came up many times. Its target is not known. Germline V gives CDR1 LNHDA, CDR2 SQIVND (reference sequence). The V gene lost 5 bases and the J gene lost 0 bases, with 14 bases spanning the gap. The CDR3 consists of 15 residues. This record comes from a study of Graves' ophthalmopathy and Graves' hyperthyroidism. Turning to the study itself: The term stable hyperthyroidism indicated an absence of ophthalmopathy within 18 months of follow-up.

From RNA, the CDR3 regions of TCR beta chains were amplified and sequenced. After a first-round RT-PCR with HTBI primers, a second-round multiplex PCR was run. TCRdb analysed the multiplex PCR reads with MiXCR anew, one entry per CDR3 protein. The repertoire has around 1,000,000 distinct CDR3 sequences, 35% to 40% of them found once; the top ten carry 11%. Diagnostic conclusions were grounded in clinical symptoms, serum thyroxine, TRAb, thyroid ultrasound and orbital computed tomography. Study results and caveats: For predicting ophthalmopathy progression, the model had 70.59% sensitivity and roughly 76% specificity. The blood repertoire also included most expanded thyroid clonotypes above 0.001 frequency.

The chain recombines TRBV19 with TRBJ2-7; the D gene is possibly TRBD1 (5 bases). This TCR was recovered from an adult man with Graves' hyperthyroidism. Sequencing input: peripheral blood or thyroid tissue (not recorded which). CDR3 bases: TGTGCCAGTAGTCCTTGGACAAGTAACTCCTACGAGCAGTACTTC. Translated, it gives CASSPWTSNSYEQYF. The full variable domain, in which reference TRBV19 and TRBJ2-7 provide the parts outside the CDR3, is DGGITQSPKYLFRKEGQNVTLSCEQNLNHDAMYWYRQDPGQGLRLIYYSQIVNDFQKGDIAEGYSVSREKKESFPLTVTSAQKNPTAFYLCASSPWTSNSYEQYFGPGTRLTVT.